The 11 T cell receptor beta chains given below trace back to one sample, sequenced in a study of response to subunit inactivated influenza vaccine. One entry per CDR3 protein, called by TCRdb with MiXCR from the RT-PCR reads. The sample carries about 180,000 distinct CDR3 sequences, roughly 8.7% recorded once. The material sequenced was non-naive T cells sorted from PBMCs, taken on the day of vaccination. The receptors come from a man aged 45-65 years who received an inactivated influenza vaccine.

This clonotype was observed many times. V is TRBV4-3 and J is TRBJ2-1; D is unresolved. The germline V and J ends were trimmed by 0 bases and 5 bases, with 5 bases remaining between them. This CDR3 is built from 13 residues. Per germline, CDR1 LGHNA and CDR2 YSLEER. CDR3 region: CASSQEANNEQFF. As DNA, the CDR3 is TGCGCCAGCAGCCAAGAGGCCAACAATGAGCAGTTCTTC.

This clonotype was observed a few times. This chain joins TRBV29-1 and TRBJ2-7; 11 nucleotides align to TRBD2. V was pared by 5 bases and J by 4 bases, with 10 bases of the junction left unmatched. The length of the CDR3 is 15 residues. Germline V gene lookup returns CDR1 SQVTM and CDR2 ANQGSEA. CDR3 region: CSVLKLAGVRYEQYF. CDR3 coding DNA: TGCAGCGTTCTAAAACTAGCGGGGGTCAGGTACGAGCAGTACTTC.

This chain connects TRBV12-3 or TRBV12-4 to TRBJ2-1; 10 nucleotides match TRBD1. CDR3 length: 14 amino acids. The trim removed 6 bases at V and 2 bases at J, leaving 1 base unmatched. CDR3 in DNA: TGTGCCAGCAGCGGACAGGGGGCCTACAATGAGCAGTTCTTC. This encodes CASSGQGAYNEQFF.

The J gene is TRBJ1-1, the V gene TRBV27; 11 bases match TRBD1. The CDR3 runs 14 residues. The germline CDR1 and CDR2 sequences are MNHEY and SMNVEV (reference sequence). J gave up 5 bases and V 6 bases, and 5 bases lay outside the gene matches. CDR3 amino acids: CASRRDRGWTEAFF. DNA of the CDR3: TGTGCCAGCAGAAGGGACAGGGGGTGGACTGAAGCTTTCTTT.

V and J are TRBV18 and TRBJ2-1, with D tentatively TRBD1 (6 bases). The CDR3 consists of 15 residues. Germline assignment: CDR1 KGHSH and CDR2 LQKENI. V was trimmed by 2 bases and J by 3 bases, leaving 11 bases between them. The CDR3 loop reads CASSPLTGHYNEQFF. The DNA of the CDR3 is TGTGCCAGCTCACCATTGACAGGCCACTACAATGAGCAGTTCTTC.

This CDR3 is CAIRGQGVDTQYF. CDR3 nucleotide sequence: TGTGCCATCAGGGGACAGGGGGTAGATACGCAGTATTTT. This chain uses TRBV10-3 with TRBJ2-3, with TRBD1 matching 11 bases. CDR1 is ENHRY, CDR2 SYGVKD, per germline. This CDR3 has 13 residues. With 6 bases clipped from V and 5 bases from J, the junction kept 1 base outside the gene matches.

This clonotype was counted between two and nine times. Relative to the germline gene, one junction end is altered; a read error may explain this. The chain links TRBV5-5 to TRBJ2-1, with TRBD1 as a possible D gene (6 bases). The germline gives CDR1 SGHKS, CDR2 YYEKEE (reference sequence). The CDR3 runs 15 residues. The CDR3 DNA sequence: TGTGCCAGCACCTTGACGGGACAACCACTCAATGAGCAGTTCTTC. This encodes CASTLTGQPLNEQFF.

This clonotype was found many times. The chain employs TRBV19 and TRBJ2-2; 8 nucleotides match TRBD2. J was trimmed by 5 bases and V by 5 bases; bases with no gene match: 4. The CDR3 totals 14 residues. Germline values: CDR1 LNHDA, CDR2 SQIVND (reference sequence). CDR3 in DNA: TGTGCCAGTAGTCGGGAGGGCCGTACCGGGGAGCTGTTTTTT. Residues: CASSREGRTGELFF. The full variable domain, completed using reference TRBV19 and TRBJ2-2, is DGGITQSPKYLFRKEGQNVTLSCEQNLNHDAMYWYRQDPGQGLRLIYYSQIVNDFQKGDIAEGYSVSREKKESFPLTVTSAQKNPTAFYLCASSREGRTGELFFGEGSRLTVL.

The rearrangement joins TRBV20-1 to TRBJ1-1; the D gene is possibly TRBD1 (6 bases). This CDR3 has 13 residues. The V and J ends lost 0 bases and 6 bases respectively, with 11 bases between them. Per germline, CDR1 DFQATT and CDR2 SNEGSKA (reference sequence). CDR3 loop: CSARDGDKAEAFF. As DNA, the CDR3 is TGCAGTGCTAGAGATGGGGACAAAGCTGAAGCTTTCTTT.

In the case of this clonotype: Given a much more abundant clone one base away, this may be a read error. This CDR3 is CASSLGGPNERFF. In DNA, the CDR3 is TGTGCCAGCAGCTTAGGAGGCCCCAATGAGCGGTTCTTC. The chain employs TRBV7-9 and TRBJ2-1; D remains ambiguous. Germline V gene sequence: CDR1 SEHNR, CDR2 FQNEAQ (reference sequence). This CDR3 is built from 13 residues.

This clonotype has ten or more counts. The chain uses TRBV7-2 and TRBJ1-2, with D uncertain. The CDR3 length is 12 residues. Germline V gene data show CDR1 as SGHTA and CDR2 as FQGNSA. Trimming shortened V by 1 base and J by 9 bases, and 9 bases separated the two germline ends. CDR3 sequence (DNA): TGTGCCAGCAGCTTAGGAAGGGCGAGCTACACCTTC. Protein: CASSLGRASYTF.